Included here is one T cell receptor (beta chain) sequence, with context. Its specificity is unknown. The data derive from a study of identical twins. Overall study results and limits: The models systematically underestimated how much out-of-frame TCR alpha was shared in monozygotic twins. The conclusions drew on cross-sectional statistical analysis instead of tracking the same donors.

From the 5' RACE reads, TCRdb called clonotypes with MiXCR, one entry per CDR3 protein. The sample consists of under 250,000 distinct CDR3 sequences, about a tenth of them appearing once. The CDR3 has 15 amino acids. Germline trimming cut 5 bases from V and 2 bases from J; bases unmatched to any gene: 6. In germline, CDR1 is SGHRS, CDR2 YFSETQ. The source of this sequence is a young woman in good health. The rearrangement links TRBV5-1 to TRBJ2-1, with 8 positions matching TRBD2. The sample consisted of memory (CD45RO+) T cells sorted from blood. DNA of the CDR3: TGCGCCAGCAGTATCGGGGGGGGAACCTACAATGAGCAGTTCTTC. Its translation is CASSIGGGTYNEQFF.